One sample yielded the 32 T cell receptor beta chains listed below, sequenced in a study of Ad26.COV2.S vaccination and SARS-CoV-2 variants. Treatment denoted: over 15 received Ad26.COV2.S at low or high dose, single or two shots; 5 received placebo; per-sample allocation not given. At day 63 after the first vaccine or placebo injection, samples were drawn. The assay was immunoSEQ multiplex PCR, and TCRdb's table has in-frame clones only and misses some. Among a few hundred thousand clones listed, roughly 90% were seen once. This specimen consisted of peripheral blood, obtained in a trial of Ad26.COV2.S vaccine versus placebo. These receptor sequences come from a person between 18 and 65 years old who received the Ad26.COV2.S COVID-19 vaccine or a placebo.

The chain employs TRBV3-1 (or the pseudogene TRBV3-2) and TRBJ1-1, with D possibly being TRBD1 (5 bases). The CDR3 loop spans 16 amino acids. Between the trimmed V and J ends, which lost 3 bases and 6 bases, there was a span of 20 bases. In germline, CDR1 is LGHDT, CDR2 YNNKEL (reference sequence). The CDR3 loop reads CASSQGWDPQDPEAFF. CDR3 coding DNA: TGTGCCAGCAGCCAGGGATGGGACCCCCAGGACCCTGAAGCTTTCTTT.

The chain couples TRBV6-1 to TRBJ2-3; D is undetermined. Germline V gene data show CDR1 as MNHNS and CDR2 as SASEGT. This CDR3 region has 14 residues. V was shortened by 2 bases and J by 4 bases, with 10 bases between the two germline ends. CDR3 DNA: TGTGCCAGCAGTGAACTCGCACACGCAGATACGCAGTATTTT. It translates to CASSELAHADTQYF.

The chain carries TRBV9 and TRBJ2-5; weak D call: TRBD2 (6 bases). The CDR3 has 16 amino acids. Deletions cut 7 bases from V and 2 bases from J, with 21 bases between. CDR1 is SGDLS and CDR2 is YYNGEE in the germline V gene. CDR3 loop: CASAAGWRGDQETQYF. CDR3 in DNA: TGTGCCAGCGCCGCGGGATGGAGGGGAGATCAAGAGACCCAGTACTTC.

The chain links TRBV29-1 to TRBJ2-5; D gene unclear. This CDR3 comprises 11 residues. CDR1 is SQVTM, CDR2 ANQGSEA, per germline. The V and J ends lost 3 bases and 1 base respectively, with 3 bases between them. CDR3 sequence reads: CSVEVQETQYF. CDR3 nucleotides: TGCAGCGTTGAGGTCCAAGAGACCCAGTACTTC.

This rearrangement joins TRBV4-1 to TRBJ2-7; 7 bases agree with TRBD2. Germline assignment: CDR1 MGHRA and CDR2 YSYEKL. J gave up 2 bases and V 0 bases, and 10 bases lay outside the gene matches. The length of the CDR3 is 17 residues. The CDR3 nucleotides are TGCGCCAGCAGCCAAGATCCGCCTGGCGGGGGAGCCTACGAGCAGTACTTC. This translates into CASSQDPPGGGAYEQYF.

This chain uses TRBV6-5 with TRBJ2-1, with D tentatively TRBD1 or TRBD2 (6 bases each). The CDR3 consists of 13 residues. Trimming pared 5 bases from V and 9 bases from J, leaving 14 bases between. The V gene's germline CDR1 is MNHEY and CDR2 SVGAGI. The CDR3 sequence is CASSPERGVEQFF. DNA of the CDR3: TGTGCCAGCAGTCCGGAGAGGGGGGTTGAGCAGTTCTTC.

The chain combines TRBV29-1 with TRBJ2-3; D is ambiguous. Deletions cut 6 bases from V and 0 bases from J, with 13 bases between. Germline CDR1 reads SQVTM; CDR2 reads ANQGSEA. This CDR3 region has 14 residues. CDR3 sequence reads: CSVVPRLSTDTQYF. The DNA of the CDR3 is TGCAGCGTCGTTCCCCGCTTGAGCACAGATACGCAGTATTTT.

V usage is TRBV7-2 and J usage is TRBJ2-2; 9 nucleotides line up with TRBD1. This CDR3 region has 16 residues. J lost 1 base, V lost 5 bases, and 5 bases had no gene match. The germline V gene has CDR1 SGHTA and CDR2 FQGNSA. The CDR3 is CASSLTGGWNTGELFF. CDR3 DNA: TGTGCCAGCAGCCTAACAGGGGGCTGGAACACCGGGGAGCTGTTTTTT.

CDR3 sequence: CASSLVNTDTQYF. CDR3 in DNA: TGTGCCAGCAGTTTAGTCAACACAGATACGCAGTATTTT. The rearrangement joins TRBV12-3 or TRBV12-4 to TRBJ2-3; D gene unclear. V was trimmed by 1 base and J by 2 bases, leaving 4 bases between them. The CDR3 spans 13 residues.

The chain employs TRBV24-1 and TRBJ2-7, with 10 positions matching TRBD1. Per the germline V gene, CDR1 is KGHDR and CDR2 is SFDVKD. This CDR3 contains 15 residues. V lost 3 bases, J lost 3 bases, and 4 bases stayed unmatched. CDR3 DNA: TGTGCCACCAGTGATCCGGGACAGGGGCACTACGAGCAGTACTTC. Translated: CATSDPGQGHYEQYF.

The chain employs TRBV18 and TRBJ2-2; D is undetermined. The length of the CDR3 is 13 residues. Trimming removed 3 bases from V and 7 bases from J, with 9 bases in between. Germline values: CDR1 KGHSH, CDR2 LQKENI. In nucleotides, the CDR3 is TGTGCCAGCTCACCCAATCTGGACGGGGAGCTGTTTTTT. Translation: CASSPNLDGELFF.

The V and J genes are TRBV18 and TRBJ1-1; no clear D gene. V was pared by 8 bases and J by 1 base, with 11 bases between. Germline V gene sequence: CDR1 KGHSH, CDR2 LQKENI. This CDR3 has 13 residues. CDR3 sequence (DNA): TGTGCCAGCCGTCTCGAGGGGAACACTGAAGCTTTCTTT. This sequence encodes CASRLEGNTEAFF.

The V gene is TRBV5-6, the J gene TRBJ2-3; D possibly uses TRBD1 or TRBD2 (5 bases each). The germline CDR1 and CDR2 sequences are SGHDT and YYEEEE. The CDR3 has 15 residues. V was pared by 4 bases and J by 4 bases, with 16 bases between. The DNA for the CDR3 is TGTGCCAGCAGCCCACTAGGGGCGTCGGCAGATACGCAGTATTTT. Translation: CASSPLGASADTQYF.

The chain is built from TRBV4-1 and TRBJ2-7; 10 bases map to TRBD1. Germline V lookup: CDR1 MGHRA, CDR2 YSYEKL. V dropped 4 bases and J dropped 5; count of bases not matched to a gene: 8. CDR3 length equals 15 residues. CDR3 residues: CASSPSGTGAHEQYF. The CDR3 coding sequence is TGCGCCAGCAGCCCGTCGGGGACAGGGGCCCACGAGCAGTACTTC.

This chain links TRBV4-1 with TRBJ2-5; the match to TRBD1 covers 8 bases. The CDR3 has 16 residues. The V and J ends lost 5 bases and 5 bases, in that order; junction bases with no gene match: 13. The germline gives CDR1 MGHRA, CDR2 YSYEKL. The CDR3 protein is CASSIREDRGWETQYF. The CDR3, as DNA: TGCGCCAGCAGCATCCGAGAAGACAGGGGTTGGGAGACCCAGTACTTC.

This rearrangement joins TRBV19 to TRBJ1-5, with TRBD1 as a possible D gene (6 bases). CDR3 length: 14 amino acids. From germline, CDR1 is LNHDA and CDR2 SQIVND (reference sequence). The V end lost 3 bases, the J end lost 6 bases, and 12 bases lay between the germline ends. CDR3 DNA sequence: TGTGCCAGTAGTATGCCAGCAGGGGTTCAGCCCCAGCATTTT. Translating gives CASSMPAGVQPQHF.

This sequence joins TRBV7-8 and TRBJ2-7, with no clear D. V lost 0 bases, J lost 1 base, and 10 bases lay in between. This CDR3 spans 15 amino acids. CDR1 and CDR2 from the germline V gene are SGHVS and FQNEAQ. CDR3 sequence reads: CASSLAPVTSYEQYF. Written as DNA, the CDR3 is TGTGCCAGCAGCTTAGCGCCAGTCACTTCCTACGAGCAGTACTTC.

The chain is built from TRBV7-2 and TRBJ2-1; no reliable D call. Trimming pared 2 bases from V and 5 bases from J, leaving 10 bases between. Germline V gene data show CDR1 as SGHTA and CDR2 as FQGNSA. The CDR3 totals 14 residues. The CDR3 DNA follows: TGTGCCAGCAGCTTAAACGGAGAACACAATGAGCAGTTCTTC. This encodes CASSLNGEHNEQFF.

The chain recombines TRBV10-3 with TRBJ1-5; 8 bases fit TRBD1. V lost 0 bases, J lost 6 bases, and 7 bases stayed unmatched. The CDR3 totals 16 residues. The germline CDR1 and CDR2 sequences are ENHRY and SYGVKD. The CDR3 DNA follows: TGTGCCATCAGTGAGTCAAAGACAGGGGTCGGTCAGCCCCAGCATTTT. Its protein product is CAISESKTGVGQPQHF.

In this sample, this clone turned up once. The genes are TRBV7-2 and TRBJ1-5, with D possibly matching TRBD1 (6 bases). The CDR3 has 16 residues. Per germline, CDR1 SGHTA and CDR2 FQGNSA. V was clipped by 5 bases and J by 2 bases, with 16 bases between them. CDR3 nucleotide sequence: TGTGCCAGCAGCCCTGTTTCGAGACAGGGCAATCAGCCCCAGCATTTT. Protein sequence: CASSPVSRQGNQPQHF.

The chain combines TRBV10-3 with TRBJ1-2, with D possibly matching TRBD1 (5 bases). Trimming removed 11 bases at V and 6 bases at J, with 16 bases between. Germline CDR1 reads ENHRY; CDR2 reads SYGVKD. CDR3 length equals 12 residues. The CDR3 bases are TGTGCCCCCCAGAGCGCGGGGGATGGCTACACCTTC. Protein sequence: CAPQSAGDGYTF.

This rearrangement joins TRBV5-8 to TRBJ2-3; D call uncertain. Between the trimmed V and J ends, which lost 1 base and 4 bases, there was a span of 10 bases. The CDR3 contains 14 residues. Per germline, CDR1 SGHTS and CDR2 YDEGEE. The CDR3: CASSLKAGSDTQYF. The CDR3 coding sequence is TGTGCCAGCAGCTTGAAGGCAGGATCAGATACGCAGTATTTT.

This chain uses TRBV28 with TRBJ2-7; TRBD1 aligns across 10 bases. CDR1 is MDHEN and CDR2 is SYDVKM in the germline V gene. The CDR3 runs 15 residues. The ends lost 6 bases at V and 0 bases at J; junction bases unmatched: 5. CDR3 loop: CASRNRDRGSYEQYF. The CDR3 DNA sequence: TGTGCCAGCAGGAACCGGGACAGGGGCTCCTACGAGCAGTACTTC.

The chain couples TRBV10-3 to TRBJ1-1; 8 nucleotides align to TRBD1. The trim removed 6 bases at V and 0 bases at J, leaving 6 bases unmatched. This CDR3 is built from 15 residues. Germline CDR1 reads ENHRY; CDR2 reads SYGVKD. CDR3 bases: TGTGCCATCAGGGTGGGGACAGGCATGAACACTGAAGCTTTCTTT. Encoded protein: CAIRVGTGMNTEAFF.

The chain joins TRBV28 to TRBJ1-2; D uncertain. Trimming cost V 0 bases and J 3 bases, with 11 bases left between them. This CDR3 spans 15 amino acids. Germline CDR1 is MDHEN and CDR2 is SYDVKM. The CDR3 loop is CASSLWGPHHYGYTF. The CDR3 nucleotides read TGTGCCAGCAGTTTATGGGGTCCTCACCACTATGGCTACACCTTC.

The rearrangement uses TRBV27 and TRBJ1-1; TRBD1 aligns across 9 bases. The V and J ends lost 3 bases and 6 bases, in that order; junction bases with no gene match: 8. Germline V gene lookup returns CDR1 MNHEY and CDR2 SMNVEV (reference sequence). The CDR3 is 15 residues long. The CDR3 nucleotides read TGTGCCAGCAGTTTGTCAGGGACAGGGTTATCTGAAGCTTTCTTT. Translating gives CASSLSGTGLSEAFF.

This chain links TRBV3-1 (or the pseudogene TRBV3-2) with TRBJ1-1; 7 nucleotides align to TRBD1. The CDR3 has 15 residues. CDR1 LGHDT and CDR2 YNNKEL come from the germline V gene (reference sequence). J was trimmed by 3 bases and V by 2 bases; bases with no gene match: 6. Here the CDR3 reads CASSQQGGGYTEAFF. The DNA of the CDR3 is TGTGCCAGCAGCCAACAAGGGGGCGGGTACACTGAAGCTTTCTTT.

The chain uses TRBV18 and TRBJ1-3; unclear D gene. Trimming cost V 8 bases and J 2 bases, with 13 bases left between them. CDR3 length equals 14 residues. Germline V gene lookup returns CDR1 KGHSH and CDR2 LQKENI. The CDR3 region has the DNA TGTGCCAGCCTACGGACCGAAACTGGAAACACCATATATTTT. Its translation is CASLRTETGNTIYF.

The rearrangement links TRBV7-2 to TRBJ2-7, with 10 bases fitting TRBD2. V shed 3 bases and J 0 bases; nucleotides not matched to a gene: 8. The CDR3 has 17 residues. CDR1 SGHTA and CDR2 FQGNSA come from the germline V gene. The CDR3 DNA follows: TGTGCCAGCAGCTTTCTCAGCGGGGGGGCCCTCTCCTACGAGCAGTACTTC. Protein product: CASSFLSGGALSYEQYF.

The V call is TRBV6-5, the J call TRBJ2-5; 8 nucleotides line up with TRBD2. The CDR3 is 15 residues long. Germline CDR1 MNHEY, CDR2 SVGAGI. With 2 bases clipped from V and 0 bases from J, the junction kept 2 bases outside the gene matches. The CDR3 region is CASSYTGGYQETQYF. DNA of the CDR3: TGTGCCAGCAGTTACACGGGGGGGTACCAAGAGACCCAGTACTTC.

This clone appeared once. The genes are TRBV19 and TRBJ1-2; D gene uncertain. Trimming removed 7 bases at V and 0 bases at J, with 12 bases between. This CDR3 contains 14 residues. Germline loops: CDR1 LNHDA, CDR2 SQIVND (reference sequence). The CDR3 DNA sequence: TGTGCCAGTAAGGCCGCTCCTTCTAACTATGGCTACACCTTC. Its protein product is CASKAAPSNYGYTF. Looking up the rest from reference TRBV19 and TRBJ1-2 gives the full variable domain: DGGITQSPKYLFRKEGQNVTLSCEQNLNHDAMYWYRQDPGQGLRLIYYSQIVNDFQKGDIAEGYSVSREKKESFPLTVTSAQKNPTAFYLCASKAAPSNYGYTFGSGTRLTVV.

The rearrangement joins TRBV5-8 to TRBJ1-4; D is perhaps TRBD1 (6 bases). The V gene lost 0 bases and the J gene lost 2 bases, with 11 bases spanning the gap. CDR3 length: 16 residues. The germline V gene encodes CDR1 SGHTS and CDR2 YDEGEE. The CDR3 reads CASSLGKRGTNEKLFF. CDR3 sequence (DNA): TGTGCCAGCAGCTTGGGCAAGAGGGGGACTAATGAAAAACTGTTTTTT.